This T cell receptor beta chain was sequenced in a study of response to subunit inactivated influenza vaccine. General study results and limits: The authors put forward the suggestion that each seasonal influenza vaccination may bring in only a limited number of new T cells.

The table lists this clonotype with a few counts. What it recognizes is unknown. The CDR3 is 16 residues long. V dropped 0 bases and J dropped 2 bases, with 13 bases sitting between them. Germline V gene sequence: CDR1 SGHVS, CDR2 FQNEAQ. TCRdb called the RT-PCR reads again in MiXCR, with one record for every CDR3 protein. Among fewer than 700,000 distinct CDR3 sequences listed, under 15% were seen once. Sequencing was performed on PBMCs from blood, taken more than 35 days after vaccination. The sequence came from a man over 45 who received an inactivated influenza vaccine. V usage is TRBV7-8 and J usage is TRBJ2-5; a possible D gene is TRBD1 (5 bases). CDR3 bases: TGTGCCAGCAGCTTAGCGGGGCCGGTGCGACAAGAGACCCAGTACTTC. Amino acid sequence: CASSLAGPVRQETQYF.